Here is one T cell receptor (beta chain) with its context. Its antigen is not identified. Trimming at V came to 6 bases and at J to 3 bases, leaving 8 bases not matched to a gene. Looked up from germline, CDR1 is SGHVS and CDR2 is FNYEAQ. The CDR3 loop spans 15 amino acids. These data belong to a study of cytomegalovirus exposure and HLA in healthy donors. The study, taken as a whole, reports: Sequencing depth roughly uniform across donors was assumed in presence/absence analyses. Most TCR sequences were rare, but some public TCRs occurred in many donors.

Among the donors, all were healthy bone marrow donors. Use of 60 Vbeta and 13 Jbeta primers characterized the PCR. TCRdb's copy holds only in-frame clones and misses some; the assay was immunoSEQ multiplex PCR. In the table there are over 130,000 clones, 82% of which are singletons. This chain uses TRBV7-6 with TRBJ2-3; 8 nucleotides line up with TRBD2. This sequence was found in a male donor in good health and CMV-seronegative. The sample taken for sequencing was PBMCs. Here the CDR3 reads CASSPGGDATDTQYF. CDR3 DNA: TGTGCCAGCAGTCCCGGGGGGGACGCTACAGATACGCAGTATTTT.